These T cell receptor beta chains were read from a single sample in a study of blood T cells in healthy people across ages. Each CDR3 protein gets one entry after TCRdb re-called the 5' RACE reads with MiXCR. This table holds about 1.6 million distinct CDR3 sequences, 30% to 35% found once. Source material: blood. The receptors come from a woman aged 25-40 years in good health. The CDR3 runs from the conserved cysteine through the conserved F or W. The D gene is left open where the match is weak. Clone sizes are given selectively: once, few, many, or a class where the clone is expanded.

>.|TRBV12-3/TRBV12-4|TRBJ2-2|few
CASSKVRGELFF
TGTGCCAGCAGTAAAGTTCGCGGGGAGCTGTTTTTT
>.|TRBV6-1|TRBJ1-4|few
CASSVQSTNEKLFF
TGTGCCAGCAGTGTCCAGTCAACTAATGAAAAACTGTTTTTT
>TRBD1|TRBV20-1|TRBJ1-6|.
CSARARDRFLSSYNSPLHF
TGCAGTGCTAGAGCACGGGACAGGTTCTTAAGCTCCTATAATTCACCCCTCCACTTT
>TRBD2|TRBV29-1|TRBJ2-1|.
CSVEVHSGRFYNEQFF
TGCAGCGTTGAGGTTCATAGCGGGAGGTTCTACAATGAGCAGTTCTTC
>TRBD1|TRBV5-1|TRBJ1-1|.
CASSPTTGWNTEAFF
TGCGCCAGCAGCCCAACGACAGGGTGGAACACTGAAGCTTTCTTT
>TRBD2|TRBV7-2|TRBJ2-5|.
CASSLGDYRGETQYF
TGTGCCAGCAGCTTAGGGGACTACCGTGGGGAGACCCAGTACTTC
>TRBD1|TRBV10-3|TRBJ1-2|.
CAIADRALSNYGYTF
TGTGCCATCGCGGACAGGGCGCTATCTAACTATGGCTACACCTTC
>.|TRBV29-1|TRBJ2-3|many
CSVETENTDTQYF
TGCAGCGTTGAGACGGAGAACACAGATACGCAGTATTTT
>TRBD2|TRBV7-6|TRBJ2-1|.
CASSPERGRSYNEQFF
TGTGCCAGCAGCCCCGAGCGGGGACGCTCCTACAATGAGCAGTTCTTC
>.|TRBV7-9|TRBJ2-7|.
CASARGGDEQYF
TGTGCCTCCGCCAGGGGTGGCGACGAGCAGTACTTC
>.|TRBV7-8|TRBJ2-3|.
CASSFGTGWADTQYF
TGTGCCAGCAGCTTCGGAACGGGTTGGGCAGATACGCAGTATTTT
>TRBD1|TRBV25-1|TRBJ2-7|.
CASSESWGQGGAAYEQYF
TGTGCCAGCAGTGAATCTTGGGGACAGGGGGGGGCGGCCTACGAGCAGTACTTC
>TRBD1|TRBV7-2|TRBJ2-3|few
CASNAQGYTDTQYF
TGTGCCAGCAACGCACAGGGGTACACAGATACGCAGTATTTT
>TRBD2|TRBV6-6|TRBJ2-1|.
CASSCVASGPYNEQFF
TGTGCCAGCAGTTGCGTCGCTAGCGGACCTTACAATGAGCAGTTCTTC
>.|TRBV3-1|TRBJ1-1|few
CASRPGINTEAFF
TGTGCCAGCAGGCCAGGGATAAACACTGAAGCTTTCTTT
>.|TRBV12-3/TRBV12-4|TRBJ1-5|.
CASSPLSRDQPQHF
TGTGCCAGCAGCCCCTTGTCTCGGGATCAGCCCCAGCATTTT
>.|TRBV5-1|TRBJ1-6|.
CASSLESPNSPLHF
TGCGCCAGCAGCTTGGAAAGTCCCAATTCACCCCTCCACTTT
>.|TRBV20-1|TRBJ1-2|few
CSASPGGANYGYTF
TGCAGTGCTAGCCCGGGGGGCGCGAACTATGGCTACACCTTC
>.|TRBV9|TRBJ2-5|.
CASSVGPKMTQYF
TGTGCCAGCAGCGTAGGGCCGAAGATGACCCAGTACTTC
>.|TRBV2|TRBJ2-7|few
CASGRNYEQYF
TGTGCCAGCGGGCGCAACTACGAGCAGTACTTC
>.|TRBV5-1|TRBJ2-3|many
CASSLEGRSTDTQYF
TGCGCCAGCAGCTTGGAAGGCAGGAGCACAGATACGCAGTATTTT
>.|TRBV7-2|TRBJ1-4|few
CASSSGVREKLFF
TGTGCCAGCAGCTCGGGGGTGCGAGAAAAACTGTTTTTT
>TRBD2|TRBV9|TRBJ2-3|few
CASSPYGASGSLGDTQYF
TGTGCCAGCAGCCCCTATGGGGCTAGCGGGAGTTTAGGAGATACGCAGTATTTT
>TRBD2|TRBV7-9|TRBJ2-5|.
CASGLRAGEVETQYF
TGTGCCAGCGGCCTCCGTGCGGGGGAGGTGGAGACCCAGTACTTC
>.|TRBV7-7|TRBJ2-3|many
CASSLGFTDTQYF
TGTGCCAGCAGCTTAGGCTTCACAGATACGCAGTATTTT
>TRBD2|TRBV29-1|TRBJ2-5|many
CSSSGGQETQYF
TGCAGCTCCAGCGGGGGGCAAGAGACCCAGTACTTC
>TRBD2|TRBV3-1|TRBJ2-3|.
CASSQEAGRTDTQYF
TGTGCCAGCAGCCAGGAAGCGGGGCGCACAGATACGCAGTATTTT
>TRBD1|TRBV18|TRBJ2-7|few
CASSSDRASYEQYF
TGTGCCAGCTCCTCGGACAGGGCCTCCTACGAGCAGTACTTC
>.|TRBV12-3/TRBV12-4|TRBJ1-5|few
CASRVQGSNQPQHF
TGTGCCAGCAGGGTACAGGGTAGCAATCAGCCCCAGCATTTT
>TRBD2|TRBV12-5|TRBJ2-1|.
CATALAGQVNEQFF
TGTGCTACAGCCTTAGCGGGGCAAGTCAATGAGCAGTTCTTC
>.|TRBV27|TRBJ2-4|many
CASSPEQGGQNIQYF
TGTGCCAGCAGTCCGGAACAGGGAGGTCAAAACATTCAGTACTTC
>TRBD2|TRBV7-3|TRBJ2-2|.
CASGRGTSGSLTGELFF
TGTGCCAGCGGCAGGGGGACTAGCGGGAGTCTAACCGGGGAGCTGTTTTTT
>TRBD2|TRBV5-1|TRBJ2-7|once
CAGSSDILAGSYEQYF
TGCGCCGGCAGCAGTGATATTCTAGCGGGGTCCTACGAGCAGTACTTC
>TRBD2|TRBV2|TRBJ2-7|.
CASSEASGSFYEQYF
TGTGCCAGCAGTGAGGCTAGCGGGAGTTTCTACGAGCAGTACTTC
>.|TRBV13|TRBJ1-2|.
CASSSGLEGNYGYTF
TGTGCCAGCAGCTCGGGCCTAGAGGGAAACTATGGCTACACCTTC
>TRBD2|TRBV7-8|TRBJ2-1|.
CASSIAGVVVGNEQFF
TGTGCCAGCAGCATAGCGGGAGTGGTAGTGGGGAATGAGCAGTTCTTC
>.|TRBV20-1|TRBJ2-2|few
CSARPGSTPGELFF
TGCAGTGCTAGACCCGGGAGTACCCCCGGGGAGCTGTTTTTT
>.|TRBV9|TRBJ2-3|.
CASSVETFADAQYF
TGTGCCAGCAGCGTAGAGACCTTCGCAGATGCGCAGTATTTT
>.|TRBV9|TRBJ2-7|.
CASSVGASPPEQYF
TGTGCCAGCAGCGTAGGGGCCAGCCCGCCCGAGCAGTACTTC
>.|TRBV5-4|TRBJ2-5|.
CASSLGGSQYF
TGTGCCAGCAGCTTGGGCGGCTCCCAGTACTTC
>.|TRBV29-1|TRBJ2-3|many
CSVLGRTSTDTQYF
TGCAGCGTTTTGGGGAGAACTAGCACAGATACGCAGTATTTT